These 30 T cell receptor beta chains were sequenced from one sample in a study of beta chain features in type 1 diabetes. The study reverse transcribed the entire isolated RNA, so it sequenced expressed TCRB transcripts. Assay used: immunoSEQ multiplex PCR; TCRdb lists only in-frame clones, some missing. The table shows roughly 300,000 clones, with 12% to 15% occurring only once. The sequenced sample was central memory CD4+ T cells from blood. These receptors originate from a man aged 30 to 45 in good health.

For this clone: The junction differs from germline at one of its ends, possibly a read error. This rearrangement joins TRBV7-9 to TRBJ2-5; D is unresolved. Germline values: CDR1 SEHNR, CDR2 FQNEAQ (reference sequence). The CDR3 sequence is 12 residues long. The CDR3 loop is CASSWYEETQYF. CDR3 DNA sequence: TGCGCCAGCAGCTGGTACGAGGAGACCCAGTACTTC.

This clone was counted between two and nine times. The chain joins TRBV7-2 to TRBJ2-1, with unresolved D. Germline-derived CDR1 and CDR2 are SGHTA and FQGNSA. This CDR3 has 11 residues. Trimming cost V 3 bases and J 10 bases, with 7 bases left between them. The CDR3 sequence: CASSFPGEQFF. CDR3 sequence (DNA): TGTGCCAGCAGCTTTCCGGGCGAGCAGTTCTTC.

CDR3 in amino acids: CASSLGAVDNEQFF. As DNA, the CDR3 is TGTGCCAGCAGCTTGGGGGCGGTGGACAATGAGCAGTTCTTC. J is TRBJ2-1 and V is TRBV11-3, with a possible D match to TRBD1 (6 bases). Per the germline V gene, CDR1 is SGHNT and CDR2 is YENEEA. The CDR3 covers 14 residues. Trimming shortened V by 3 bases and J by 5 bases, and 11 bases separated the two germline ends.

This clone occurred a few times. This sequence joins TRBV11-2 and TRBJ2-3, with no clear D. The CDR3 sequence is 15 residues long. Trimming took 8 bases from V and 0 from J, leaving 15 bases between them. CDR1 and CDR2 (germline): SGHAT, FQNNGV. The CDR3 is CASGSQRLSTDTQYF. CDR3 DNA: TGTGCCAGCGGCAGTCAGCGATTGAGCACAGATACGCAGTATTTT.

This clone was seen only a few times. The chain carries TRBV6-6 and TRBJ1-1; D call uncertain. Germline CDR1 and CDR2: MNHNY and SVGAGI (reference sequence). The CDR3 consists of 13 residues. V lost 6 bases and J 2 bases, leaving 10 bases between the germline ends. The CDR3 is CASRRGPNTEAFF. Written as DNA, the CDR3 is TGTGCCAGCAGACGCGGACCTAACACTGAAGCTTTCTTT.

This clone has a handful of counts. The chain is built from TRBV7-2 and TRBJ2-3; 8 bases line up with TRBD2. Losses at the gene ends were 5 bases for V and 0 bases for J; bases not matched to a gene: 7. The germline CDR1 and CDR2 sequences are SGHTA and FQGNSA. The CDR3 is 16 residues long. CDR3 coding DNA: TGTGCCAGCAGCCCCCAGGGACTAGGAAGCACAGATACGCAGTATTTT. It translates to CASSPQGLGSTDTQYF.

The rearrangement uses TRBV2 and TRBJ1-1, with D possibly matching TRBD1 (6 bases). The germline V gene has CDR1 SNHLY and CDR2 FYNNEI. The CDR3 totals 14 residues. The V and J ends lost 2 bases and 5 bases respectively, with 12 bases between them. The CDR3 is CASSEIQGRTEAFF. The CDR3, as DNA: TGTGCCAGCAGTGAAATCCAGGGGAGGACTGAAGCTTTCTTT.

The CDR3 nucleotides read TGTGCCAGCAGCTTAGAGGGCAGAAGTTCACCCCTCCACTTT. As protein: CASSLEGRSSPLHF. The rearrangement links TRBV7-9 to TRBJ1-6; D remains unclear. Germline values: CDR1 SEHNR, CDR2 FQNEAQ (reference sequence). The CDR3 totals 14 residues. With 1 base removed from V and 9 bases from J, the gap between germline ends came to 10 bases.

This clone was detected many times. The chain carries TRBV11-2 and TRBJ2-1, with unresolved D. V gave up 2 bases and J gave up 4 bases, with 12 bases separating them. Germline V gene data show CDR1 as SGHAT and CDR2 as FQNNGV. This CDR3 is built from 15 residues. CDR3 residues: CASSLRGPSYNEQFF. CDR3 sequence (DNA): TGTGCCAGCAGCTTACGAGGACCCTCATACAATGAGCAGTTCTTC.

V usage is TRBV9 and J usage is TRBJ2-5, with D uncertain. Deletions cut 3 bases from V and 5 bases from J, with 17 bases between. This CDR3 is built from 15 residues. Germline CDR1 is SGDLS and CDR2 is YYNGEE. The chain's CDR3 is CASSEQPGFSETQYF. For the CDR3, the DNA is TGTGCCAGCAGCGAACAACCCGGTTTCTCGGAGACCCAGTACTTC.

This clone was picked up many times. V usage is TRBV6-5 and J usage is TRBJ2-3; D remains ambiguous. With 0 bases removed from V and 2 bases from J, the gap between germline ends came to 6 bases. This CDR3 is built from 14 residues. The germline CDR1 and CDR2 sequences are MNHEY and SVGAGI. The CDR3 DNA reads as TGTGCCAGCAGTTACTCGGCCTCCACAGATACGCAGTATTTT. Amino acid sequence: CASSYSASTDTQYF.

This clone was found a few times. The gene calls are TRBV4-2 and TRBJ2-7, with D unclear. The germline V and J ends were trimmed by 5 bases and 2 bases, with 10 bases remaining between them. The germline V gene encodes CDR1 LGHNA and CDR2 YNFKEQ. The CDR3 extends over 13 amino acids. The chain's CDR3 is CASSSPRTYEQYV. CDR3 bases: TGTGCCAGCAGCTCGCCCAGGACCTACGAGCAGTACGTC.

This clone was seen only a few times. V usage is TRBV5-1 and J usage is TRBJ1-2, with D possibly matching TRBD1 (5 bases). Between the trimmed V and J ends, which lost 4 bases and 6 bases, there was a span of 13 bases. Germline lookup yields CDR1 SGHRS and CDR2 YFSETQ. CDR3 length: 13 residues. CDR3 nucleotide sequence: TGCGCCAGCAGCCCAGGGACCGCCGATGGCTACACCTTC. The encoded protein is CASSPGTADGYTF.

The J gene is TRBJ1-5, the V gene TRBV19; TRBD1 is a possible D gene (6 bases). V dropped 5 bases and J dropped 3 bases, with 14 bases sitting between them. Germline-derived CDR1 and CDR2 are LNHDA and SQIVND (reference sequence). This CDR3 is 15 amino acids long. CDR3 amino acids: CASSSRQDPNQPQHF. Here the CDR3 DNA reads TGTGCCAGTAGTTCCCGACAGGATCCCAATCAGCCCCAGCATTTT. Drawing the rest from reference TRBV19 and TRBJ1-5, the complete variable domain is DGGITQSPKYLFRKEGQNVTLSCEQNLNHDAMYWYRQDPGQGLRLIYYSQIVNDFQKGDIAEGYSVSREKKESFPLTVTSAQKNPTAFYLCASSSRQDPNQPQHFGDGTRLSIL.

This clone showed up many times. The chain recombines TRBV6-6 with TRBJ2-7; 8 nucleotides agree with TRBD1. V trimming: 11 bases; J trimming: 3 bases; junction bases outside the gene matches: 6. The CDR3 has 12 residues. The germline gives CDR1 MNHNY, CDR2 SVGAGI (reference sequence). Written as DNA, the CDR3 is TGTGCCGATCTGGACAGGGTCTACGAGCAGTACTTC. Its protein product is CADLDRVYEQYF.

This chain uses TRBV6-1 with TRBJ1-5; no firm D call. Germline V gives CDR1 MNHNS, CDR2 SASEGT. The CDR3 length is 14 residues. The V end was cut by 7 bases, the J end by 4 bases, with 14 bases between. The CDR3: CASTTGGYNQPQHF. The CDR3 DNA sequence: TGTGCCAGCACCACCGGCGGGTATAATCAGCCCCAGCATTTT.

This clone was seen ten or more times. The V gene is TRBV4-2, the J gene TRBJ2-1; 7 bases map to TRBD2. Trimming removed 1 base from V and 3 bases from J; junction bases left unmatched: 3. The CDR3 extends over 15 amino acids. CDR1 is LGHNA, CDR2 YNFKEQ, per germline. CDR3 loop: CASSQGGTNYNEQFF. The CDR3 nucleotides read TGTGCCAGCAGCCAAGGAGGGACTAACTACAATGAGCAGTTCTTC.

In this sample, this clone turned up a few times. J is TRBJ2-1 and V is TRBV12-5; D gene uncertain. V was pared by 4 bases and J by 8 bases, with 15 bases between. Germline CDR1 is LGHNT and CDR2 is FRNRAP. The CDR3 covers 14 residues. The CDR3 protein is CASGSGRVGHEQFF. CDR3 nucleotides: TGTGCTAGTGGTTCCGGTAGGGTAGGGCATGAGCAGTTCTTC.

The V and J genes are TRBV7-8 and TRBJ1-2; D is ambiguous. Germline V CDR1 and CDR2: SGHVS, FQNEAQ. The CDR3 totals 14 residues. Deletions cut 5 bases from V and 4 bases from J, with 14 bases between. CDR3 sequence reads: CASSDRYTVYGYTF. In nucleotides, the CDR3 is TGTGCCAGCAGCGACCGCTACACAGTCTATGGCTACACCTTC.

This chain uses TRBV7-2 with TRBJ1-6; weak D call: TRBD1 (5 bases). The germline V gene encodes CDR1 SGHTA and CDR2 FQGNSA. The CDR3 is made up of 16 amino acids. Trimming took off 1 base at V and 9 bases at J, with 16 bases between the two ends. The CDR3 nucleotides are TGTGCCAGCAGCTTAGATGGGGGTAGAATAGGTTCACCCCTCCACTTT. This translates into CASSLDGGRIGSPLHF.

There are a few counts of this clone. V gene TRBV10-1 combines with J gene TRBJ2-7; D is uncertain. Germline CDR1 and CDR2: WNHNN and SYGVQD (reference sequence). The CDR3 extends over 13 amino acids. Trimming left V 2 bases short and J 2 bases short, with 7 bases between. The CDR3 reads CASSEAGAYEQYF. CDR3 coding DNA: TGCGCCAGCAGTGAGGCCGGCGCCTACGAGCAGTACTTC.

A few counts support this clone. This rearrangement joins TRBV19 to TRBJ1-1, with 7 nucleotides matching TRBD1. V lost 10 bases, J lost 3 bases, and 8 bases stayed unmatched. The CDR3 has 13 amino acids. Looked up from germline, CDR1 is LNHDA and CDR2 is SQIVND (reference sequence). CDR3 bases: TGTGCCACGACAGGGAGGGACTACACTGAAGCTTTCTTT. Its protein is CATTGRDYTEAFF.

The chain employs TRBV28 and TRBJ2-2, with 10 nucleotides matching TRBD2. Germline-derived CDR1 and CDR2 are MDHEN and SYDVKM. This CDR3 comprises 14 residues. The V and J ends lost 6 bases and 5 bases, in that order; junction bases with no gene match: 3. CDR3 coding DNA: TGTGCCAGCAGACTAGCGGGAAATACCGGGGAGCTGTTTTTT. It specifies CASRLAGNTGELFF.

The chain employs TRBV7-2 and TRBJ2-6, with D perhaps being TRBD1 or TRBD2 (5 bases each). CDR3 length equals 16 residues. The germline V gene has CDR1 SGHTA and CDR2 FQGNSA. Trimming took 0 bases from V and 0 from J, leaving 6 bases between them. CDR3 sequence (DNA): TGTGCCAGCAGCTTAGCGGGACCCTCTGGGGCCAACGTCCTGACTTTC. This gives the protein CASSLAGPSGANVLTF.

The chain combines TRBV9 with TRBJ1-1; 7 bases align to TRBD1. Trimming took 5 bases from V and 3 from J; bases not matched to a gene: 4. Germline CDR1 SGDLS, CDR2 YYNGEE. The CDR3 totals 13 residues. The CDR3 region is CASRRDSYTEAFF. The DNA of the CDR3 is TGTGCCAGCAGACGGGACAGCTACACTGAAGCTTTCTTT.

V gene TRBV6-5 combines with J gene TRBJ1-5; the D gene is possibly TRBD1 (5 bases). Germline V lookup: CDR1 MNHEY, CDR2 SVGAGI. This CDR3 is 15 amino acids long. Trimming stripped 7 bases from V and 7 bases from J, with 20 bases between. CDR3 DNA sequence: TGTGCCAGCACCGGGGTAGGGCAGGGACGACAGCCCCAGCATTTT. It codes for CASTGVGQGRQPQHF.

This clone was seen repeatedly, ten times or more. J is TRBJ2-3 and V is TRBV7-2, with a tentative D call TRBD2 (5 bases). There are 17 residues in the CDR3. CDR1 is SGHTA, CDR2 FQGNSA, per germline. Deletions cut 4 bases from V and 2 bases from J, with 19 bases between. The DNA for the CDR3 is TGTGCCAGCAGCTCCACACCATACGGGGATAACACAGATACGCAGTATTTT. Its protein product is CASSSTPYGDNTDTQYF. The full variable domain, rest sourced from reference TRBV7-2 and TRBJ2-3, is GAGVSQSPSNKVTEKGKDVELRCDPISGHTALYWYRQSLGQGLEFLIYFQGNSAPDKSGLPSDRFSAERTGGSVSTLTIQRTQQEDSAVYLCASSSTPYGDNTDTQYFGPGTRLTVL.

Worth noting for this clone: Additional DNA sequences in this sample encode the identical CDR3. The chain has TRBV6-6 and TRBJ1-5; the D gene is possibly TRBD1 (5 bases). Germline CDR1 is MNHNY and CDR2 is SVGAGI (reference sequence). Trimming took off 0 bases at V and 6 bases at J, with 9 bases between the two ends. The CDR3 consists of 14 residues. The chain's CDR3 is CASSYSQGSQPQHF. The CDR3 DNA sequence: TGTGCCAGCAGTTACTCTCAGGGAAGTCAGCCCCAGCATTTT.

CDR3 residues: CASSPDPGPYNEQFF. CDR3 DNA sequence: TGTGCCAGCAGCCCAGACCCCGGACCATACAATGAGCAGTTCTTC. The rearrangement joins TRBV7-3 to TRBJ2-1; D uncertain. The CDR3 is 15 amino acids. V shed 5 bases and J shed 4 bases, with 15 bases lying between them. CDR1 is SGHTA, CDR2 FQGTGA, per germline.

This clone appeared a few times. The chain has TRBV13 and TRBJ2-3, with 7 bases lining up with TRBD1. The junction had 5 bases not matched to a gene; V was cut back by 2 bases and J by 0 bases. CDR1 and CDR2 from the germline V gene are PRHDT and FYEKMQ (reference sequence). The CDR3 has 16 amino acids. CDR3 protein: CASSLRTGHSTDTQYF. CDR3 DNA sequence: TGTGCCAGCAGCTTAAGGACAGGCCATAGCACAGATACGCAGTATTTT.